The clone carrying this T cell receptor beta chain has only one observation. Antigen specificity is unknown. The data stem from a study of cytomegalovirus exposure and HLA in healthy donors. Overall study results and limits: In a later analysis, TCR beta V- and J-gene trimming showed a link to a missense DCLRE1C variant. Most TCRs appeared rarely, but some public TCRs recurred in many donors. CMV serostatus was the only immune exposure information that was available.

CDR1 is SGHRS, CDR2 YFSETQ, per germline. This CDR3 is 15 amino acids long. J was trimmed by 4 bases and V by 5 bases; bases with no gene match: 5. The PCR made use of 60 Vbeta and 13 Jbeta primers. Source study methods: Counted up in a later analysis, unique TCR beta chains came to roughly 80 million, with around 11 million shared. Only in-frame clones appear in the TCRdb table, and some are missing; sequencing was by immunoSEQ multiplex PCR. The V and J calls and clone size come from that table; D and trimming were worked out from the DNA. The repertoire has about 210,000 clones, roughly 77% of them found once; the top ten carry around 3.6%.

The TCR was taken from a man in his forties in good health and CMV-seropositive. V is TRBV5-1 and J is TRBJ2-3, with 12 positions matching TRBD2. The sample taken for sequencing was PBMCs. The CDR3 loop reads CASRVTSGSADTQYF. For the CDR3, the DNA is TGCGCCAGCAGAGTGACTAGCGGGAGCGCAGATACGCAGTATTTT.